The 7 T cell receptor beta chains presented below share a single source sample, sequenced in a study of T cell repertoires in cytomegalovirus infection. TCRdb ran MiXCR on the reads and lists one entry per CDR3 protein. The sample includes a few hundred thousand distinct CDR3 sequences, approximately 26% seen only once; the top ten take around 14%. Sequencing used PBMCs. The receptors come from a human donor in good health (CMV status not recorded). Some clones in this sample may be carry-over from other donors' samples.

CDR3 nucleotides: TGTGCCAGCAGCTTGGCGGGGACAGGGGTGACTGAGCAGTTCTTC. Residues: CASSLAGTGVTEQFF. This rearrangement joins TRBV5-4 to TRBJ2-1; 10 bases are a match to TRBD1. Germline CDR1 SGHNT, CDR2 YYREEE (reference sequence). CDR3 size: 15 residues. V was pared by 0 bases and J by 9 bases, with 6 bases of the junction left unmatched. Full variable domain (outside the CDR3, taken from reference TRBV5-4 and TRBJ2-1): ETGVTQSPTHLIKTRGQQVTLRCSSQSGHNTVSWYQQALGQGPQFIFQYYREEENGRGNFPPRFSGLQFPNYSSELNVNALELDDSALYLCASSLAGTGVTEQFFGPGTRLTVL.

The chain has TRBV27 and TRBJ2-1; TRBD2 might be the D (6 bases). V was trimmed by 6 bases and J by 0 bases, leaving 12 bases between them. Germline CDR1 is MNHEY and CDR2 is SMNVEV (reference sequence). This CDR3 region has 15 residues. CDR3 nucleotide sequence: TGTGCCAGCAGCCCCGACGGGGGCTCCTACAATGAGCAGTTCTTC. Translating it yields CASSPDGGSYNEQFF.

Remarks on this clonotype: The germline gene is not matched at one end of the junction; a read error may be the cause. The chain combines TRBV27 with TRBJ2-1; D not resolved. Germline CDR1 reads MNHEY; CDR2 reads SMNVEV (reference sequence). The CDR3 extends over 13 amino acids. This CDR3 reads CASSFDPRNAQFF. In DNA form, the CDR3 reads TGTGCCAGCAGTTTTGACCCGCGCAATGCGCAGTTCTTC.

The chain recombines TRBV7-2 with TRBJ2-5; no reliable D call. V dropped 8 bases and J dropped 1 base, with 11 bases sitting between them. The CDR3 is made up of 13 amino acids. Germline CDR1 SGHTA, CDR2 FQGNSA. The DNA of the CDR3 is TGTGCCAGCTTGCGCGGCGCCCAAGAGACCCAGTACTTC. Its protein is CASLRGAQETQYF.

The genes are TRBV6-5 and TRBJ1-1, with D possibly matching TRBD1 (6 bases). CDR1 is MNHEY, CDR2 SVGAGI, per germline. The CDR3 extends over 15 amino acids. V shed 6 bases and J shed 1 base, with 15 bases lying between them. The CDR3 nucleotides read TGTGCCAGCAGGGACAGAGGGGGGCCGAACACTGAAGCTTTCTTT. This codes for CASRDRGGPNTEAFF.

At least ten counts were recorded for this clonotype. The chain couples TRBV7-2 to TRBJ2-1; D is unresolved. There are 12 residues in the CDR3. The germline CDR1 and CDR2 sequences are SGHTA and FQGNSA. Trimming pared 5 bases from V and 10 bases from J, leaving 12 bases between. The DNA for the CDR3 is TGTGCCAGCAGCCTAGGGATTGAGGAGCAGTTCTTC. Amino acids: CASSLGIEEQFF. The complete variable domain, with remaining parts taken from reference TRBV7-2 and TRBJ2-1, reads GAGVSQSPSNKVTEKGKDVELRCDPISGHTALYWYRQSLGQGLEFLIYFQGNSAPDKSGLPSDRFSAERTGGSVSTLTIQRTQQEDSAVYLCASSLGIEEQFFGPGTRLTVL.

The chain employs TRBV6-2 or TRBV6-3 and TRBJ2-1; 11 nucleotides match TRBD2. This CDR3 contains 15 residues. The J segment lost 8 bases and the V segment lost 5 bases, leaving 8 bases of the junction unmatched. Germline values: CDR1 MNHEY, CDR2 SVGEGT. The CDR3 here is CASSLAGGPHYEQFF. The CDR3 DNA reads TGTGCCAGCAGTCTAGCGGGAGGTCCCCACTATGAGCAGTTCTTC.